The rows below give T cell receptor beta chains drawn from one sample of a study of shared clonotypes between healthy human individuals. TCRdb's copy holds only in-frame clones and misses some; the assay was immunoSEQ multiplex PCR. Of 750,000 to 1,000,000 clones listed, about 92% are singletons. The sample was naive CD8+ T cells sorted from blood. The receptors were gathered from a young man in good health. CDR3s include the opening cysteine and the closing phenylalanine or tryptophan. The order of the fields is CDR3 length, J gene, D gene, clone size, V gene, CDR3 DNA, CDR3 protein. The D gene is left open where the match is weak. Where a row states a size, it is once, few, many or the class of an expanded clone; other rows omit it.

>14|TRBJ2-2|-|once|TRBV4-1
TGCGCCAGCAGCCAAGGGTTTGGGGCCGGGGAGCTGTTTTTT
CASSQGFGAGELFF
>15|TRBJ2-1|-|-|TRBV10-2
TGCGCCAGCAGTGACGAGGTGGCCTCTGCCAATGAGCAGTTCTTC
CASSDEVASANEQFF
>15|TRBJ2-7|-|-|TRBV19
TGTGCCAGTAGTATCTCGGGGAACGGTTCCTACGAGCAGTACTTC
CASSISGNGSYEQYF
>14|TRBJ2-1|-|-|TRBV19
TGTGCCAGTAGTATACAAGCCGGGACCAGGGTGCAGTTCTTC
CASSIQAGTRVQFF
>14|TRBJ2-7|-|-|TRBV27
TGTGCCAGCAGTTTCCTCGGGAGCTCCTACGAGCAGTACTTC
CASSFLGSSYEQYF
>16|TRBJ2-2|-|-|TRBV7-8
TGTGCCAGCAGCTCCAGGGGTCAGATGAGGGCCGGGGAGCTGTTTTTT
CASSSRGQMRAGELFF
>13|TRBJ1-1|-|-|TRBV7-6
TGTGCCAGCAGCTCCCCACAGGGCACTGAAGCTTTCTTT
CASSSPQGTEAFF
>18|TRBJ2-2|-|once|TRBV4-1
TGCGCCAGCAGCCAAACTTTTATCGCAGGGGAAATCACCGGGGAGCTGTTTTTT
CASSQTFIAGEITGELFF
>15|TRBJ2-7|-|-|TRBV5-8
TGTGCCAGCAGCGTACCACGCGTCGGGAACTACGAGCAGTACTTC
CASSVPRVGNYEQYF
>15|TRBJ2-7|TRBD2|-|TRBV4-1
TGCGCCAGCAGCCAAGTGTCAGCGGGAGTCCACGAGCAGTACTTC
CASSQVSAGVHEQYF
>13|TRBJ1-2|-|-|TRBV6-5
TGTGCCAGCAGTCAACAGGGTAACTATGGCTACACCTTC
CASSQQGNYGYTF
>18|TRBJ2-6|-|-|TRBV11-2
TGTGCCAGCAGCTTAAGGTTCGGAGGGGTTGATGGGGCCAACGTCCTGACTTTC
CASSLRFGGVDGANVLTF
>16|TRBJ2-2|-|few|TRBV7-9
TGTGCCAGCATCCCGGCGGGGTTAGGGAACACCGGGGAGCTGTTTTTT
CASIPAGLGNTGELFF
>16|TRBJ2-2|TRBD1|-|TRBV7-9
TGTGCCACCATTGCCATAGACAGGGCCCACACCGGGGAGCTGTTTTTT
CATIAIDRAHTGELFF
>14|TRBJ1-1|-|-|TRBV7-9
TGTGCCAGCCGCGGCCAGGGGCCGAACACTGAAGCTTTCTTT
CASRGQGPNTEAFF
>12|TRBJ1-2|-|-|TRBV11-2
TGTGCCAGCAGCTTAGAGGGCGGTGGCTACACCTTC
CASSLEGGGYTF
>16|TRBJ2-1|-|-|TRBV4-1
TGCGCCAGCAGCCAAGAGCCGGAATGGGCTCTGCTTGAGCAGTTCTTC
CASSQEPEWALLEQFF
>16|TRBJ2-1|TRBD1|-|TRBV11-2
TGTGCCAGCAGCTTAGGGTACAGGGGGGTGGACGGTGAGCAGTTCTTC
CASSLGYRGVDGEQFF
>15|TRBJ1-1|-|-|TRBV28
TGTGCCAGCAGTAAGATCGCGGGCCGGAACACTGAAGCTTTCTTT
CASSKIAGRNTEAFF
>14|TRBJ1-2|-|-|TRBV11-2
TGTGCCAGCAGCCCTGGGGGGTCCAACTATGGCTACACCTTC
CASSPGGSNYGYTF
>15|TRBJ2-7|-|-|TRBV6-5
TGTGCCAGCAGTTACAGGGGTCGTTCAGCCTACGAGCAGTACTTC
CASSYRGRSAYEQYF
>15|TRBJ1-1|-|-|TRBV19
TGTGCCAGTAGTATCTTAGGGGACCCGAACACTGAAGCTTTCTTT
CASSILGDPNTEAFF
>17|TRBJ1-1|-|-|TRBV7-9
TGTGCCAGCAGCTTAGGTTCGGGGGGCCAAAGGAACACTGAAGCTTTCTTT
CASSLGSGGQRNTEAFF
>11|TRBJ2-3|-|-|TRBV25-1
TGTGCCAGCTCCAGCCCAGATACGCAGTATTTT
CASSSPDTQYF
>13|TRBJ1-1|-|-|TRBV30
TGTGCCTGGAGTTATTCTCACAACACTGAAGCTTTCTTT
CAWSYSHNTEAFF
>16|TRBJ2-1|TRBD2|-|TRBV15
TGTGCCACCAGCAGAGCTACGGCGGGAGTGCGGAATGAGCAGTTCTTC
CATSRATAGVRNEQFF
>16|TRBJ2-2|TRBD1|-|TRBV27
TGTGCCAGCAGTTACCGGACAGGGGGTTTCTCCGGGGAGCTGTTTTTT
CASSYRTGGFSGELFF
>12|TRBJ1-2|-|-|TRBV4-2
TGTGCCAGCAGCCAAGAGGGGGGAGGCTACACCTTC
CASSQEGGGYTF
>18|TRBJ2-3|TRBD2|-|TRBV7-2
TGTGCCAGCAGCCCCAGTACGGATTGGACTAGCGGCACAGATACGCAGTATTTT
CASSPSTDWTSGTDTQYF
>16|TRBJ2-7|TRBD2|-|TRBV18
TGTGCCAGCTCAAACTGGCTAGCGGGAGACTCCTACGAGCAGTACTTC
CASSNWLAGDSYEQYF
>15|TRBJ1-5|-|-|TRBV28
TGTGCCAGCAGTTTAGGGGTGAGGAGCAATCAGCCCCAGCATTTT
CASSLGVRSNQPQHF
>11|TRBJ2-1|-|-|TRBV10-2
TGCGCCAGCGAGCGCGGGAATGAGCAGTTCTTC
CASERGNEQFF
>14|TRBJ2-5|-|-|TRBV7-9
TGTGCCAGCAGCTTAGTTGCAGGGGAAGAGACCCAGTACTTC
CASSLVAGEETQYF
>12|TRBJ2-7|-|-|TRBV11-2
TGTGCCAGCAGCTTAACAGTTTACGAGCAGTACTTC
CASSLTVYEQYF
>15|TRBJ2-3|-|-|TRBV7-9
TGTGCCAGCAGCCCCCCTAGCGTTAGCACAGATACGCAGTATTTT
CASSPPSVSTDTQYF
>14|TRBJ2-1|-|-|TRBV19
TGTGCCAGTAGTATCCCAGGGACCATCAATGAGCAGTTCTTC
CASSIPGTINEQFF
>15|TRBJ2-1|TRBD2|-|TRBV11-3
TGTGCCAGCAGCTTCAGGGAGGGACCCTACAATGAGCAGTTCTTC
CASSFREGPYNEQFF
>13|TRBJ2-7|-|once|TRBV9
TGTGCCAGCAGCTCCCTCGGGACTTACGAGCAGTACTTC
CASSSLGTYEQYF
>13|TRBJ1-2|-|-|TRBV19
TGTGCCAGTAGTGTCTCGACAGGATATGGCTACACCTTC
CASSVSTGYGYTF
>11|TRBJ2-1|-|-|TRBV11-2
TGTGCCAGCAGCTTAGGTAGAGAGCGGTTCTTC
CASSLGRERFF
>13|TRBJ1-4|TRBD1|-|TRBV7-9
TGTGCCAGCAGCGAGGTTTTCGGGACAGGGCTGTTTTTT
CASSEVFGTGLFF